This T cell receptor beta chain was captured in a study of blood T cell repertoires in COVID-19. Some clones are missing from TCRdb's copy, which holds only in-frame ones; the method was immunoSEQ multiplex PCR. The sample contains about 210,000 clones, 86% of which appear only once. In germline, CDR1 is SGDLS, CDR2 YYNGEE. V lost 1 base and J lost 6, with 14 bases in between. The CDR3 is 15 residues long. The J gene is TRBJ2-1, the V gene TRBV9, with D perhaps TRBD2 (6 bases). The source material was PBMCs or T cells enriched from blood (not recorded which). The TCR originated in a woman between 35 and 50 years old in a cohort exposed to, infected with or recovered from COVID-19 (not recorded which). Written as DNA, the CDR3 is TGTGCCAGCAGCGTATTGACGGGGGTCGCCAATGAGCAGTTCTTC. Translation: CASSVLTGVANEQFF.